These 27 T cell receptor beta chains were all obtained from the same sample, sequenced in a study of human T cells and chemical hapten exposure. The time point denotes: patch test 2, 6 weeks after DPC sensitization. Described treatment: therapeutic diphenylcyclopropenone sensitization with weekly scalp DPC. One entry per CDR3 protein results from TCRdb running MiXCR on the RACE reads. The sample shows roughly 100,000 distinct CDR3 sequences, roughly a tenth of them seen only once. This specimen consisted of whole blood, obtained in connection with sensitization to the hapten diphenylcyclopropenone (DPC). Receptors originate from a woman aged 40 to 50 with alopecia areata. Some clones in this sample may be carry-over from other donors' samples.

In this sample, this clonotype turned up many times. The chain uses TRBV10-2 and TRBJ1-2; 7 bases fit TRBD1. J lost 7 bases, V lost 6 bases, and 11 bases had no gene match. Per germline, CDR1 WSHSY and CDR2 SAAADI. The CDR3 is 14 amino acids. CDR3 sequence (DNA): TGCGCCAGCAGCCCCGGCCAGGGGGTAGGTGGCTACACCTTC. Translation: CASSPGQGVGGYTF.

This clonotype was found many times. The chain carries TRBV6-2 or TRBV6-3 and TRBJ2-5; D is unresolved. The CDR3 consists of 14 residues. CDR1 and CDR2 from the germline V gene are MNHEY and SVGEGT. Trimming pared 6 bases from V and 3 bases from J, leaving 14 bases between. In DNA form, the CDR3 reads TGTGCCAGCAGACTCTCGGGTGCGAAAGAGACCCAGTACTTC. It translates to CASRLSGAKETQYF.

This clonotype was seen a few times. J is TRBJ2-2 and V is TRBV4-2; D is uncertain. CDR3 size: 14 residues. V dropped 4 bases and J dropped 8 bases, with 14 bases sitting between them. Germline-derived CDR1 and CDR2 are LGHNA and YNFKEQ. CDR3 loop: CASSLNPGAGELFF. In DNA form, the CDR3 reads TGTGCCAGCAGCCTAAACCCGGGCGCGGGGGAGCTGTTTTTT.

The sample holds a few counts of this clonotype. The rearrangement uses TRBV15 and TRBJ1-1; D is ambiguous. The germline gives CDR1 LNHNV, CDR2 YYDKDF (reference sequence). V was clipped by 0 bases and J by 6 bases, with 5 bases between them. This CDR3 region has 12 residues. For the CDR3, the DNA is TGTGCCACCAGCAGAGATATGGCTGAAGCTTTCTTT. Protein product: CATSRDMAEAFF.

This clonotype was detected many times. This sequence joins TRBV7-8 and TRBJ2-4, with D uncertain. The germline gives CDR1 SGHVS, CDR2 FQNEAQ. This CDR3 contains 16 residues. Trimming cost V 5 bases and J 0 bases, with 14 bases left between them. This chain's CDR3 is CASSAASILAKNIQYF. CDR3 DNA sequence: TGTGCCAGCAGCGCAGCCTCCATCTTAGCCAAAAACATTCAGTACTTC.

DNA for the CDR3: TGCAGCCATATTAGCGGGAGCAGGTACAATGAGCAGTTCTTC. Protein sequence: CSHISGSRYNEQFF. This chain joins TRBV20-1 and TRBJ2-1; 9 bases fit TRBD2. The CDR3 contains 14 residues. Germline loops: CDR1 DFQATT, CDR2 SNEGSKA (reference sequence).

This clonotype was detected many times. V usage is TRBV28 and J usage is TRBJ1-2; the match to TRBD1 covers 8 bases. Germline V gives CDR1 MDHEN, CDR2 SYDVKM. CDR3 length equals 13 residues. V lost 2 bases, J lost 7 bases, and 3 bases stayed unmatched. The CDR3 here is CASSLAQGGGYTF. The CDR3 DNA is TGTGCCAGCAGTTTAGCACAGGGGGGTGGCTACACCTTC.

This chain connects TRBV6-1 to TRBJ1-5; D not certain. Germline V CDR1 and CDR2: MNHNS, SASEGT. V lost 4 bases and J 7 bases, leaving 11 bases between the germline ends. The CDR3 runs to 13 residues. The CDR3 region is CASSATYEQPQHF. The DNA of the CDR3 is TGTGCCAGCAGTGCGACCTATGAACAGCCCCAGCATTTT.

This clonotype came up a few times. This rearrangement joins TRBV28 to TRBJ1-6, with D possibly TRBD1 on 6 matching bases. The ends were cut back, 7 bases at V and 10 bases at J, with 20 bases in the middle. The germline V gene has CDR1 MDHEN and CDR2 SYDVKM. This CDR3 comprises 15 residues. The CDR3 sequence: CASILGGQGWSPLHF. In nucleotides, the CDR3 is TGTGCCAGCATCCTCGGGGGGCAGGGCTGGTCACCCCTCCACTTT.

This clonotype was counted a few times. This sequence joins TRBV7-2 and TRBJ2-3; D not resolved. The length of the CDR3 is 13 residues. The germline V and J ends were trimmed by 6 bases and 5 bases, with 12 bases remaining between them. CDR1 SGHTA and CDR2 FQGNSA come from the germline V gene. The CDR3 DNA sequence: TGTGCCAGCAGTTCCATAATACGAGATACGCAGTATTTT. Amino acids: CASSSIIRDTQYF. Combining the CDR3 with reference TRBV7-2 and TRBJ2-3 gives the whole variable domain GAGVSQSPSNKVTEKGKDVELRCDPISGHTALYWYRQSLGQGLEFLIYFQGNSAPDKSGLPSDRFSAERTGGSVSTLTIQRTQQEDSAVYLCASSSIIRDTQYFGPGTRLTVL.

This clonotype was seen repeatedly, ten times or more. The chain is built from TRBV7-9 and TRBJ2-7; a possible D gene is TRBD1 (5 bases). The V end was cut by 5 bases, the J end by 9 bases, with 20 bases between. CDR3 length: 14 residues. Germline CDR1 reads SEHNR; CDR2 reads FQNEAQ (reference sequence). The chain's CDR3 is CASSQTPGSQVQYF. The CDR3 bases are TGTGCCAGCAGCCAAACCCCAGGGTCGCAGGTGCAGTACTTC.

The chain combines TRBV2 with TRBJ2-5, with unresolved D. Per germline, CDR1 SNHLY and CDR2 FYNNEI. This CDR3 is built from 12 residues. The V end was cut by 7 bases, the J end by 3 bases, with 9 bases between. CDR3 nucleotides: TGTGCCAGCATGCGCAGGAAAGAGACCCAGTACTTC. Its protein is CASMRRKETQYF.

The rearrangement joins TRBV9 to TRBJ2-1, with D perhaps matching TRBD2 (5 bases). Germline V gene sequence: CDR1 SGDLS, CDR2 YYNGEE. The CDR3 loop spans 15 amino acids. V was cut by 0 bases and J by 4 bases, with 11 bases left in between. The CDR3 protein is CASSVAAERYNEQFF. The CDR3 coding sequence is TGTGCCAGCAGCGTAGCAGCGGAGAGGTACAATGAGCAGTTCTTC.

This rearrangement joins TRBV28 to TRBJ2-2; the match to TRBD2 covers 8 bases. This CDR3 comprises 15 residues. The V segment lost 6 bases and the J segment 5 bases; nucleotides outside the gene matches: 8. CDR1 MDHEN and CDR2 SYDVKM come from the germline V gene. CDR3 region: CASRWREDRTGELFF. In nucleotides, the CDR3 is TGTGCCAGCAGATGGCGGGAGGATAGGACCGGGGAGCTGTTTTTT.

The table lists this clonotype with many counts. The gene calls are TRBV12-3 or TRBV12-4 and TRBJ1-4, with unresolved D. The length of the CDR3 is 13 residues. V dropped 6 bases and J dropped 0 bases, with 5 bases sitting between them. The CDR3 reads CASSLATNEKLFF. CDR3 bases: TGTGCCAGCAGCCTTGCAACTAATGAAAAACTGTTTTTT.

Concerning this clonotype: A much larger clone differs from this one at a single base, so this may be a read error. CDR3 sequence (DNA): TGTGCCAGCAGTCCAGCGACCAGCACAGATACGCAGCATTTT. Translation gives CASSPATSTDTQHF. This sequence joins TRBV27 and TRBJ2-3; D not resolved. TRBJ1-5 matches the DNA end more closely, so the J call is doubtful. Looked up from germline, CDR1 is MNHEY and CDR2 is SMNVEV (reference sequence). CDR3 length: 14 amino acids.

In this sample, this clonotype turned up many times. The V gene is TRBV6-6, the J gene TRBJ2-7; 12 nucleotides match TRBD2. From germline, CDR1 is MNHNY and CDR2 SVGAGI (reference sequence). The CDR3 length is 15 residues. J gave up 5 bases and V 7 bases, and 9 bases lay outside the gene matches. CDR3 loop: CASTLLAGGSNEQYF. The CDR3 bases are TGTGCCAGCACCCTACTAGCGGGAGGAAGCAACGAGCAGTACTTC.

This clonotype was detected only a few times. The rearrangement links TRBV5-5 to TRBJ2-3; D gene ambiguous. The CDR3 covers 14 residues. Germline values: CDR1 SGHKS, CDR2 YYEKEE (reference sequence). V lost 0 bases, J lost 4 bases, and 9 bases lay in between. The CDR3, as DNA: TGTGCCAGCAGCTTGGATTTAGGGCCAGATACGCAGTATTTT. Translated: CASSLDLGPDTQYF.

This clonotype was counted many times. The chain joins TRBV12-3 or TRBV12-4 to TRBJ2-1; 9 positions match TRBD2. V trimming: 3 bases; J trimming: 5 bases; junction bases outside the gene matches: 5. This CDR3 spans 15 amino acids. CDR3 in amino acids: CASSLASGAHNEQFF. CDR3 DNA: TGTGCCAGCAGTTTGGCTAGCGGGGCCCACAATGAGCAGTTCTTC.

This clonotype was counted between two and nine times. The V and J genes are TRBV12-3 or TRBV12-4 and TRBJ1-1; D remains ambiguous. Trimming shortened V by 4 bases and J by 5 bases, and 11 bases separated the two germline ends. The CDR3 contains 13 residues. The CDR3 DNA reads as TGTGCCAGCAGTTGGGAGACGCGGACTGAAGCTTTCTTT. This codes for CASSWETRTEAFF.

This clonotype was counted at least ten times. The J gene is TRBJ1-5, the V gene TRBV2; 7 nucleotides agree with TRBD1. The CDR3 consists of 14 residues. Unmatched junction bases numbered 6, after V lost 8 bases and J lost 2 bases. The germline V gene encodes CDR1 SNHLY and CDR2 FYNNEI. The CDR3, as DNA: TGTGCCAGCCTGGAGGGGGCTGGCAATCAGCCCCAGCATTTT. Its protein product is CASLEGAGNQPQHF.

This chain links TRBV29-1 with TRBJ2-3, with TRBD1 matching over 7 bases. In germline, CDR1 is SQVTM, CDR2 ANQGSEA. The CDR3 totals 15 residues. V was clipped by 6 bases and J by 4 bases; unmatched bases: 13. The CDR3 coding sequence is TGCAGCGTCGACAGGGACATGCCGGACCCAGATACGCAGTATTTT. Amino acid sequence: CSVDRDMPDPDTQYF.

This clonotype was recorded a few times. V and J are TRBV12-3 or TRBV12-4 and TRBJ2-7, with TRBD1 identical over 10 bases. The CDR3 has 14 amino acids. Trimming at V came to 6 bases and at J to 5 bases, leaving 7 bases not matched to a gene. DNA for the CDR3: TGTGCCAGCAGCCCAGGGGGACAGGGGAACGAGCAGTACTTC. This codes for CASSPGGQGNEQYF.

This sequence joins TRBV20-1 and TRBJ1-5, with 7 bases aligning to TRBD1. J gave up 2 bases and V 6 bases, and 4 bases lay outside the gene matches. Germline V gives CDR1 DFQATT, CDR2 SNEGSKA (reference sequence). The CDR3 has 13 amino acids. The CDR3 spells CSAGQGGNQPQHF. In DNA form, the CDR3 reads TGCAGTGCGGGCCAGGGGGGCAATCAGCCCCAGCATTTT.

The sample holds many counts of this clonotype. The gene calls are TRBV18 and TRBJ1-2, with D tentatively TRBD1 (5 bases). Germline lookup yields CDR1 KGHSH and CDR2 LQKENI. The V gene lost 2 bases and the J gene lost 2 bases, with 6 bases spanning the gap. The CDR3 consists of 13 residues. The CDR3 region has the DNA TGTGCCAGCTCACCAGACAGAAACTATGGCTACACCTTC. Translating it yields CASSPDRNYGYTF.

This clonotype was counted at least ten times. The rearrangement joins TRBV5-4 to TRBJ2-2; 12 nucleotides align to TRBD2. Trimming cost V 3 bases and J 5 bases; bases outside gene matches: 8. The CDR3 has 17 residues. The germline gives CDR1 SGHNT, CDR2 YYREEE (reference sequence). The CDR3 reads CASSSPTSGRLTGELFF. The CDR3 region has the DNA TGTGCCAGCAGCTCGCCGACTAGCGGGAGATTAACCGGGGAGCTGTTTTTT.

The table lists this clonotype with many counts. J is TRBJ2-2 and V is TRBV7-2; the D gene is possibly TRBD2 (5 bases). The CDR3 runs 12 residues. Germline V CDR1 and CDR2: SGHTA, FQGNSA. The V end was cut by 6 bases, the J end by 6 bases, with 8 bases between. The CDR3 is CASRLDAGELFF. The CDR3 region has the DNA TGTGCCAGCAGACTAGACGCCGGGGAGCTGTTTTTT.